These 8 T cell receptor beta chains share one sample of origin, sequenced in a study of blood T cell repertoires in COVID-19. Clones were sequenced by immunoSEQ multiplex PCR, and TCRdb holds only the in-frame ones, with some missing. Among approximately 190,000 clones listed, 75% to 90% were seen once. Input material: peripheral blood. The receptors originated from a man aged 55-75 years with acute or convalescent COVID-19.

This clone was seen once. The chain couples TRBV27 to TRBJ1-4; 9 bases map to TRBD1. This CDR3 region has 15 residues. Trimming cost V 5 bases and J 3 bases; bases outside gene matches: 4. Germline lookup yields CDR1 MNHEY and CDR2 SMNVEV (reference sequence). CDR3 amino acids: CASSPGTGPNEKLFF. The CDR3 bases are TGTGCCAGCAGTCCAGGGACAGGGCCTAATGAAAAACTGTTTTTT.

The V and J genes are TRBV6-5 and TRBJ1-2; D is uncertain. Looked up from germline, CDR1 is MNHEY and CDR2 is SVGAGI. CDR3 size: 13 residues. The V gene lost 11 bases and the J gene lost 4 bases, with 17 bases spanning the gap. The CDR3 nucleotides are TGTGCCGGAGGGCCGAGGCTAGGCTATGGCTACACCTTC. This encodes CAGGPRLGYGYTF.

The chain uses TRBV9 and TRBJ2-1; 14 bases fit TRBD2. Germline V gene data show CDR1 as SGDLS and CDR2 as YYNGEE. There are 15 residues in the CDR3. V gave up 2 bases and J gave up 9 bases; unmatched junction bases: 4. CDR3: CASSVGLAGEGEQFF. The DNA of the CDR3 is TGTGCCAGCAGCGTGGGACTAGCGGGAGAGGGTGAGCAGTTCTTC.

The CDR3 bases are TGTGCCACCGGGGACAGGGTAAACAATCAGCCCCAGCATTTT. Translating it yields CATGDRVNNQPQHF. This chain connects TRBV24-1 to TRBJ1-5, with 9 bases that match TRBD1. Germline loops: CDR1 KGHDR, CDR2 SFDVKD. V trimming: 9 bases; J trimming: 3 bases; junction bases outside the gene matches: 5. This CDR3 comprises 14 residues.

The V and J genes are TRBV23-1 and TRBJ2-2; 8 bases match TRBD2. TRBV23-1 is treated as an ORF (open reading frame) with a function not yet certain. The CDR3 consists of 18 residues. V shed 0 bases, J shed 6 bases, and the junction held 12 bases outside the gene matches. The DNA of the CDR3 is TGCGCCAGCAGTCAATCGAAGGGCCGGGAGGGCCGGGCCGGGGAGCTGTTTTTT. Translating it yields CASSQSKGREGRAGELFF.

The chain uses TRBV19 and TRBJ2-7, with TRBD1 matching over 9 bases. Germline loops: CDR1 LNHDA, CDR2 SQIVND (reference sequence). V lost 7 bases, J lost 3 bases, and 7 bases stayed unmatched. The CDR3 consists of 14 residues. CDR3 sequence: CASMGTGRNYEQYF. The CDR3 coding sequence is TGTGCCAGTATGGGGACAGGGAGAAACTACGAGCAGTACTTC.

This clone was seen only a few times. The chain has TRBV19 and TRBJ2-4; unclear D gene. V was shortened by 5 bases and J by 0 bases, with 8 bases between the two germline ends. The CDR3 is made up of 14 amino acids. From germline, CDR1 is LNHDA and CDR2 SQIVND (reference sequence). CDR3 DNA sequence: TGTGCCAGTAGTGTCCAGGTAGCCAAAAACATTCAGTACTTC. Its protein product is CASSVQVAKNIQYF.

Written as DNA, the CDR3 is TGTGCCAGCAGCCTCTCAGGGGCAGCAACTAATGAAAAACTGTTTTTT. Translating it yields CASSLSGAATNEKLFF. This chain uses TRBV4-2 with TRBJ1-4, with a tentative D call TRBD1 (6 bases). The germline V gene encodes CDR1 LGHNA and CDR2 YNFKEQ. CDR3 length: 16 amino acids. V shed 4 bases and J shed 0 bases, with 12 bases lying between them.